Listed below are T cell receptor beta chains from one sample, sequenced in a study of preoperative IRX-2 immunotherapy in early breast cancer. Data came from immunoSEQ multiplex PCR; TCRdb stores just in-frame clones and leaves some out. This table has approximately 6,200 clones, around 70% appearing once. Sample: tumor tissue, taken before IRX-2 immunotherapy. All receptors come from a human donor with breast cancer. The CDR3 runs from the conserved cysteine through the conserved F or W. The D gene is left open where the match is weak. Clone size, where shown, is once, few, many, or a class for clones that have expanded.

CDR3 DNA: TGTGCCTGGAGGGATTATTTGGATACGCAGTATTTT; CDR3 protein: CAWRDYLDTQYF; V gene: TRBV30; D gene: -; J gene: TRBJ2-3; clone size: once
CDR3 DNA: TGTGCCAGCAGCTTGGTGGGGGACAGTCAAGGCGAGCAGTACTTC; CDR3 protein: CASSLVGDSQGEQYF; V gene: TRBV11-3; D gene: TRBD1; J gene: TRBJ2-7; clone size: few
CDR3 DNA: TGTGCCAGTGCCCCGACTAGCGCCACCGGGGAGCTGTTTTTT; CDR3 protein: CASAPTSATGELFF; V gene: TRBV19; D gene: TRBD2; J gene: TRBJ2-2; clone size: -
CDR3 DNA: TGTGCCAGCAGTTCTTCCAGGGGCTCCGAAGCTTTCTTT; CDR3 protein: CASSSSRGSEAFF; V gene: TRBV6-8; D gene: -; J gene: TRBJ1-1; clone size: few
CDR3 DNA: TGTGCCAGCAGTTACTCTTGGAGCAGGCACGCTGAAGCTTTCTTT; CDR3 protein: CASSYSWSRHAEAFF; V gene: TRBV6-8; D gene: -; J gene: TRBJ1-1; clone size: few
CDR3 DNA: TGTGCCAGCATACCACAGGGTCGGGAGAACACCGGGGAGCTGTTTTTT; CDR3 protein: CASIPQGRENTGELFF; V gene: TRBV6-8; D gene: -; J gene: TRBJ2-2; clone size: -
CDR3 DNA: TGTGCCAGCAGCCCCGCGGGGGGGAACTCCTACAATGAGCAGTTCTTC; CDR3 protein: CASSPAGGNSYNEQFF; V gene: TRBV11-3; D gene: TRBD2; J gene: TRBJ2-1; clone size: few
CDR3 DNA: TGCGCCAGCAGCTGGGGGGACAGGGAGCTCACTGAAGCTTTCTTT; CDR3 protein: CASSWGDRELTEAFF; V gene: TRBV5-1; D gene: TRBD1; J gene: TRBJ1-1; clone size: -
CDR3 DNA: TGTGCCAGCAGCCCCGGGGACCCCCGAGGGCCCCAGCATTTT; CDR3 protein: CASSPGDPRGPQHF; V gene: TRBV7-7; D gene: -; J gene: TRBJ1-5; clone size: -
CDR3 DNA: TGTGCCAGCAGTGGCAGGGGTTACGAGACCCAGTACTTC; CDR3 protein: CASSGRGYETQYF; V gene: TRBV6-8; D gene: -; J gene: TRBJ2-5; clone size: few
CDR3 DNA: TGTGCCATCAGCGGACAGGTCGGTCAGCCCCAGCATTTT; CDR3 protein: CAISGQVGQPQHF; V gene: TRBV6-8; D gene: TRBD1; J gene: TRBJ1-5; clone size: -
CDR3 DNA: TGTGCCAGCAATTGGTATCAAACAGGTGATCAGCCCCAGCATTTT; CDR3 protein: CASNWYQTGDQPQHF; V gene: TRBV28; D gene: -; J gene: TRBJ1-5; clone size: -
CDR3 DNA: TGTGCCAGCTCACCGCAGGGGGCAGAGACCCAGTACTTC; CDR3 protein: CASSPQGAETQYF; V gene: TRBV18; D gene: TRBD1; J gene: TRBJ2-5; clone size: -
CDR3 DNA: TGTGCCAGCTCACCAAGGGGACTCCGGGTGCGGGACATGGGACCCTACGAGCAGTACTTC; CDR3 protein: CASSPRGLRVRDMGPYEQYF; V gene: TRBV18; D gene: -; J gene: TRBJ2-7; clone size: -
CDR3 DNA: TGCGCCAGCAGCCAAGATTGGACGGGAGGTCATGGCTACACCTTC; CDR3 protein: CASSQDWTGGHGYTF; V gene: TRBV23-1; D gene: -; J gene: TRBJ1-2; clone size: once
CDR3 DNA: TGTGCCAGTAGTATAAAGACAGGACAGGGCTATGGCTACACCTTC; CDR3 protein: CASSIKTGQGYGYTF; V gene: TRBV19; D gene: TRBD1; J gene: TRBJ1-2; clone size: medium-sized
CDR3 DNA: TGTGCCAGCAGCCCTGGGGGGTCCGCCGAGACCCAGTACTTC; CDR3 protein: CASSPGGSAETQYF; V gene: TRBV7-8; D gene: -; J gene: TRBJ2-5; clone size: -
CDR3 DNA: TGTGCCAGTAGTTTCGACAGATCGAGTACTGAAGCTTTCTTT; CDR3 protein: CASSFDRSSTEAFF; V gene: TRBV19; D gene: -; J gene: TRBJ1-1; clone size: few
CDR3 DNA: TGTGCCAGCAGCCCTTCGCAGGTTGGCCTGGAAAAACTGTTTTTT; CDR3 protein: CASSPSQVGLEKLFF; V gene: TRBV9; D gene: -; J gene: TRBJ1-4; clone size: once
CDR3 DNA: TGTGCCAGCAGCTTAGGGCAGGGGTCGGGCAATGAGCAGTTCTTC; CDR3 protein: CASSLGQGSGNEQFF; V gene: TRBV11-3; D gene: -; J gene: TRBJ2-1; clone size: few
CDR3 DNA: TGTGCCAGCTCACCGATGAACGTCAATGAAAAACTGTTTTTT; CDR3 protein: CASSPMNVNEKLFF; V gene: TRBV18; D gene: -; J gene: TRBJ1-4; clone size: -
CDR3 DNA: TGTGCCAGCAGCTTAGGAGGGACAGGGTATTCGGGAGAGACCCAGTACTTC; CDR3 protein: CASSLGGTGYSGETQYF; V gene: TRBV11-3; D gene: TRBD1; J gene: TRBJ2-5; clone size: medium-sized
CDR3 DNA: TGTGCCACCGAGCCGGGGTTGAACACTGAAGCTTTCTTT; CDR3 protein: CATEPGLNTEAFF; V gene: TRBV18; D gene: -; J gene: TRBJ1-1; clone size: medium-sized
CDR3 DNA: TGCGCCAGCAGCCCTATGACAGGGGGCAATGTTGGCTACACCTTC; CDR3 protein: CASSPMTGGNVGYTF; V gene: TRBV5-1; D gene: TRBD1; J gene: TRBJ1-2; clone size: -
CDR3 DNA: TGTGCCAGCATGACAGCGAGAAACACCATATATTTT; CDR3 protein: CASMTARNTIYF; V gene: TRBV19; D gene: -; J gene: TRBJ1-3; clone size: once
CDR3 DNA: TGCGCCAGCAGCCCCGCCTCGGCTAGCCGACTCTACAATGAGCAGTTCTTC; CDR3 protein: CASSPASASRLYNEQFF; V gene: TRBV23-1; D gene: -; J gene: TRBJ2-1; clone size: -
CDR3 DNA: TGTGCCAGCAGCTCGGCCCCGGGACGGAGCACAGATACGCAGTATTTT; CDR3 protein: CASSSAPGRSTDTQYF; V gene: TRBV7-5; D gene: -; J gene: TRBJ2-3; clone size: -
CDR3 DNA: TGCAGCGTTGAAGATCGGGAGGACAGTCGAGGTACTGAAGCTTTCTTT; CDR3 protein: CSVEDREDSRGTEAFF; V gene: TRBV29-1; D gene: -; J gene: TRBJ1-1; clone size: -
CDR3 DNA: TGTGCCAGCAGTTACTCTATTGGGACAGCCTCCTACGAGCAGTACTTC; CDR3 protein: CASSYSIGTASYEQYF; V gene: TRBV6-8; D gene: TRBD1; J gene: TRBJ2-7; clone size: medium-sized
CDR3 DNA: TGCGCCAGCAGCTTGGGTCCGGATCCGGGGTCACCCCTCCACTTT; CDR3 protein: CASSLGPDPGSPLHF; V gene: TRBV23-1; D gene: -; J gene: TRBJ1-6; clone size: -
CDR3 DNA: TGTGCCAGCAGCCGCACCAGGGGGCCGAACACTGAAGCTTTCTTT; CDR3 protein: CASSRTRGPNTEAFF; V gene: TRBV11-3; D gene: TRBD1; J gene: TRBJ1-1; clone size: -
CDR3 DNA: TGTGCCAGCAGTTACCAGAACGACTACGAGCAGTACTTC; CDR3 protein: CASSYQNDYEQYF; V gene: TRBV6-8; D gene: -; J gene: TRBJ2-7; clone size: -
CDR3 DNA: TGTGCCAGCAGTTATAATTCTAGGTCTAGTTCACCCCTCCACTTT; CDR3 protein: CASSYNSRSSSPLHF; V gene: TRBV6-8; D gene: -; J gene: TRBJ1-6; clone size: -
CDR3 DNA: TGTGCCAGCAGGGTGGGACTAGCGGACCCGCGGACCCAGTACTTC; CDR3 protein: CASRVGLADPRTQYF; V gene: TRBV6-8; D gene: TRBD2; J gene: TRBJ2-5; clone size: few
CDR3 DNA: TGTGCCAGCAGTTTTGAAGGAACCTGGTCAGGAAAACTGTTTTTT; CDR3 protein: CASSFEGTWSGKLFF; V gene: TRBV28; D gene: -; J gene: TRBJ1-4; clone size: -
CDR3 DNA: TGTGCCAGCAGTCAATCGGCCCGGCTAGCGGACGAGCAGTACTTC; CDR3 protein: CASSQSARLADEQYF; V gene: TRBV6-8; D gene: TRBD2; J gene: TRBJ2-7; clone size: -
CDR3 DNA: TGTGCCAGCAGCCACAGACTAGCAAGCACAGATACGCAGTATTTT; CDR3 protein: CASSHRLASTDTQYF; V gene: TRBV7-7; D gene: TRBD2; J gene: TRBJ2-3; clone size: -
CDR3 DNA: TGTGCCAGCAGACCGGGACAGCGACAAAACACCATATATTTT; CDR3 protein: CASRPGQRQNTIYF; V gene: TRBV6-8; D gene: TRBD1; J gene: TRBJ1-3; clone size: -
CDR3 DNA: TGTGCCTGCAAACCCTCGAGCTCCTATAATTCACCCCTCCACTTT; CDR3 protein: CACKPSSSYNSPLHF; V gene: TRBV30; D gene: -; J gene: TRBJ1-6; clone size: -
CDR3 DNA: TGTGCCAGCAGCTTAGATTTGGGGGAGAACACTGAAGCTTTCTTT; CDR3 protein: CASSLDLGENTEAFF; V gene: TRBV11-3; D gene: -; J gene: TRBJ1-1; clone size: -
CDR3 DNA: TGTGCCTGGAGTGGGACAAGGGGATATGGCTACACCTTC; CDR3 protein: CAWSGTRGYGYTF; V gene: TRBV30; D gene: -; J gene: TRBJ1-2; clone size: -
CDR3 DNA: TGTGCCTGGACCCAGGGTTCGACTGAAGCTTTCTTT; CDR3 protein: CAWTQGSTEAFF; V gene: TRBV30; D gene: -; J gene: TRBJ1-1; clone size: -
CDR3 DNA: TGCGCCAGCAGCTTGAGACAGGGGGGCTACAATGAGCAGTTCTTC; CDR3 protein: CASSLRQGGYNEQFF; V gene: TRBV1; D gene: -; J gene: TRBJ2-1; clone size: few
CDR3 DNA: TGTGCCAGTAGTCCCTGGGGGGCACAAGGAAACACCATATATTTT; CDR3 protein: CASSPWGAQGNTIYF; V gene: TRBV19; D gene: -; J gene: TRBJ1-3; clone size: few
CDR3 DNA: TGTGCCAGCAGTCACTTAGGGTTCTATGGCTACACCTTC; CDR3 protein: CASSHLGFYGYTF; V gene: TRBV14; D gene: -; J gene: TRBJ1-2; clone size: -
CDR3 DNA: TGTGCCAGCAGGGGGGCGGGTGCAGAGAACACTGAAGCTTTCTTT; CDR3 protein: CASRGAGAENTEAFF; V gene: TRBV15; D gene: TRBD1; J gene: TRBJ1-1; clone size: -
CDR3 DNA: TGTGCCAGTAGTAAGGGTGTGAATTCACCCCTCCACTTT; CDR3 protein: CASSKGVNSPLHF; V gene: TRBV19; D gene: -; J gene: TRBJ1-6; clone size: -